A single sample is the source of the 11 T cell receptor beta chains below, sequenced in a study of T cell responses to AZD1222 COVID-19 vaccine. Assay: immunoSEQ multiplex PCR; the TCRdb copy retains only in-frame clones and omits some. Of 60,000 to 75,000 clones listed, 85% were seen once; the top ten hold around a fifth. The starting material was peripheral blood, obtained on day 0 of AZD1222 vaccination. The receptors shown here come from an adult in good health.

The rearrangement links TRBV19 to TRBJ1-1, with 7 nucleotides matching TRBD1. Germline V gene sequence: CDR1 LNHDA, CDR2 SQIVND (reference sequence). After removal of 7 bases from V and 4 bases from J, the junction contained 12 bases not matched to a gene. This CDR3 spans 15 amino acids. The CDR3 DNA follows: TGTGCCAGTAACCCGCGGAGGGGGCCGGGCACTGAAGCTTTCTTT. Encoded protein: CASNPRRGPGTEAFF.

The genes are TRBV11-2 and TRBJ1-4; D is uncertain. V was clipped by 1 base and J by 3 bases, with 12 bases between them. Looked up from germline, CDR1 is SGHAT and CDR2 is FQNNGV. The CDR3 has 16 amino acids. The CDR3 loop is CASSLVTWRSNEKLFF. CDR3 sequence (DNA): TGTGCCAGCAGCTTAGTTACGTGGAGGTCTAATGAAAAACTGTTTTTT.

Regarding this clone: The identical CDR3 is also encoded by other nucleotide sequences in the sample. The chain has TRBV7-8 and TRBJ1-4; no clear D. Trimming took 5 bases from V and 0 from J, leaving 10 bases between them. The CDR3 sequence is 15 residues long. The germline V gene encodes CDR1 SGHVS and CDR2 FQNEAQ. DNA of the CDR3: TGTGCCAGCAGCCCCTATGGCGCAACTAATGAAAAACTGTTTTTT. This gives the protein CASSPYGATNEKLFF.

The chain is built from TRBV5-1 and TRBJ2-7; D might be TRBD1 (5 bases). The CDR3 spans 17 residues. V was pared by 7 bases and J by 0 bases, with 23 bases between. Germline CDR1 SGHRS, CDR2 YFSETQ. CDR3 bases: TGCGCCAGCCTTTGGATTTTGTTGGACACCCTCTCCTACGAGCAGTACTTC. This translates into CASLWILLDTLSYEQYF.

The chain carries TRBV9 and TRBJ2-1; 9 bases are shared with TRBD1. J lost 5 bases, V lost 3 bases, and 18 bases had no gene match. Germline loops: CDR1 SGDLS, CDR2 YYNGEE. The CDR3 sequence is 19 residues long. The CDR3 nucleotides read TGTGCCAGCAGCGGCCGGGACAGGGATGGACTTCGAGTCCACAATGAGCAGTTCTTC. Translation: CASSGRDRDGLRVHNEQFF.

The J gene is TRBJ2-3, the V gene TRBV6-4; tentative D call: TRBD2 (6 bases). The V end was cut by 4 bases, the J end by 4 bases, with 15 bases between. Germline V lookup: CDR1 MRHNA, CDR2 SNTAGT. This CDR3 is 15 amino acids long. CDR3 DNA sequence: TGTGCCAGCAGTGTTGCTAGCGATGGGGCAGATACGCAGTATTTT. Encoded protein: CASSVASDGADTQYF.

V usage is TRBV6-5 and J usage is TRBJ1-1; D remains ambiguous. The V gene's germline CDR1 is MNHEY and CDR2 SVGAGI. The germline V and J ends were trimmed by 2 bases and 0 bases, with 13 bases remaining between them. This CDR3 contains 16 residues. CDR3 protein: CASSYGRTLMNTEAFF. DNA for the CDR3: TGTGCCAGCAGTTACGGAAGGACGCTAATGAACACTGAAGCTTTCTTT.

The J gene is TRBJ2-7, the V gene TRBV19; 7 bases are shared with TRBD1. J gave up 1 base and V 5 bases, and 8 bases lay outside the gene matches. This CDR3 is built from 15 residues. From germline, CDR1 is LNHDA and CDR2 SQIVND (reference sequence). CDR3 sequence: CASSVTGTRSYEQYF. The CDR3 coding sequence is TGTGCCAGTAGTGTGACAGGGACCCGTTCCTACGAGCAGTACTTC.

The V gene is TRBV28, the J gene TRBJ1-5; D is unresolved. This CDR3 is 13 amino acids long. CDR1 MDHEN and CDR2 SYDVKM come from the germline V gene. The V and J ends lost 4 bases and 6 bases respectively, with 10 bases between them. CDR3 nucleotide sequence: TGTGCCAGCAGTTCGCTGGGTATTCAGCCCCAGCATTTT. Translated: CASSSLGIQPQHF.

The J gene is TRBJ2-7, the V gene TRBV9; a possible D gene is TRBD2 (5 bases). V was shortened by 3 bases and J by 2 bases, with 12 bases between the two germline ends. Germline values: CDR1 SGDLS, CDR2 YYNGEE. This CDR3 comprises 14 residues. CDR3 sequence: CASSAGTAPYEQYF. As DNA, the CDR3 is TGTGCCAGCAGCGCGGGAACAGCCCCCTACGAGCAGTACTTC.

This chain joins TRBV18 and TRBJ2-1, with D maybe TRBD1 (5 bases). The CDR3 totals 11 residues. Between the trimmed V and J ends, which lost 6 bases and 11 bases, there was a span of 11 bases. CDR1 is KGHSH, CDR2 LQKENI, per germline. The CDR3 loop reads CASSPDKQQFF. CDR3 DNA sequence: TGTGCCAGCTCCCCGGACAAACAGCAGTTCTTC.